This TCR beta chain was documented in a study of blood T cells in healthy people across ages. Primers used in a second PCR of roughly 7 to 12 cycles were a sample-barcoded 5' primer and a J-beta primer mix. TCRdb passed the 5' RACE reads through MiXCR, listing each CDR3 protein once. The sample consists of roughly 800,000 distinct CDR3 sequences, 55% to 75% of them appearing once. This TCR was recovered from a man aged 25 to 40 in good health. Material for sequencing was blood.

CDR3 region: CASSLSQRAHTQYF. The CDR3 DNA sequence: TGTGCCAGCAGCTTATCCCAGCGTGCTCATACGCAGTATTTT. This rearrangement joins TRBV7-2 to TRBJ2-3, with D uncertain. V was cut by 2 bases and J by 7 bases, with 13 bases left in between. The CDR3 totals 14 residues. Germline CDR1 SGHTA, CDR2 FQGNSA. The complete variable domain, with remaining parts taken from reference TRBV7-2 and TRBJ2-3, reads GAGVSQSPSNKVTEKGKDVELRCDPISGHTALYWYRQSLGQGLEFLIYFQGNSAPDKSGLPSDRFSAERTGGSVSTLTIQRTQQEDSAVYLCASSLSQRAHTQYFGPGTRLTVL.